A single TCR beta chain is shown here with its context. Its antigen is unidentified. It was RNA transcripts that yielded the amplified TCR beta CDR3 regions. First-round RT-PCR targeting the TCR CDR3 was performed with the HTBI primer set. TCRdb redid the calling of the multiplex PCR reads with MiXCR, one entry per CDR3 protein. The repertoire holds roughly 800,000 distinct CDR3 sequences, with 35% to 45% as singletons. The V segment lost 0 bases and the J segment 6 bases; nucleotides outside the gene matches: 7. Per germline, CDR1 SGHTA and CDR2 FQGNSA. CDR3 length: 15 amino acids. The source of the sample is a study of T cells in Graves' hyperthyroidism and ophthalmopathy. Study context: Peripheral blood was drawn at first diagnosis, prior to all treatment. The study's findings and limits: Blood held most thyroid clonotypes expanded above 0.001 frequency.

Each diagnosis was grounded in clinical symptoms, serum thyroxine and TRAb, thyroid ultrasound, and orbital computed tomography. This rearrangement joins TRBV7-2 to TRBJ2-7; TRBD1 aligns across 8 bases. Sequencing used blood. This receptor was taken from a man aged 18 to 30 with Graves' hyperthyroidism. CDR3 bases: TGTGCCAGCAGCTTAGCGGCGACAGGGGCGGCCGAGCAGTACTTC. This translates into CASSLAATGAAEQYF.